The 29 T cell receptor beta chains below come from one sample, sequenced in a study of shared clonotypes between healthy human individuals (dated by TCRdb to about 2020). Receptor libraries were prepared by the immunoSEQ multiplex PCR assay. TCRdb holds this immuneACCESS table with in-frame rearrangements only. Some clones are missing; in checked studies, unresolved V genes explain under half, and the rest has no known cause. For this sample there are 2 million to 2.5 million clones; about nine tenths appear just once. Around 0.38% of the sample goes to the ten largest clones. Material: naive CD4+ T cells from PBMCs. The sample's cell subset or site label is to be understood as: CD45RA+ positively selected. These receptors came from a man younger than 35 in good health. Some clones in this sample may be carry-over from other donors' samples.

This clone has a handful of counts. J is TRBJ1-3 and V is TRBV5-8; D is unclear. The germline V gene encodes CDR1 SGHTS and CDR2 YDEGEE. Trimming removed 4 bases at V and 0 bases at J, with 14 bases between. The CDR3 runs to 16 residues. In nucleotides, the CDR3 is TGTGCCAGCAGCCTACATAATCGGGCCTCTGGAAACACCATATATTTT. It specifies CASSLHNRASGNTIYF.

The rearrangement uses TRBV9 and TRBJ1-3, with D unresolved. CDR1 and CDR2 (germline): SGDLS, YYNGEE. The CDR3 has 14 residues. V was cut by 0 bases and J by 4 bases, with 8 bases left in between. CDR3 bases: TGTGCCAGCAGCGTAGGGTTCGGGGGAAACACCATATATTTT. Its translation is CASSVGFGGNTIYF. The entire variable domain, with the rest obtained from reference TRBV9 and TRBJ1-3, is as follows: DSGVTQTPKHLITATGQRVTLRCSPRSGDLSVYWYQQSLDQGLQFLIQYYNGEERAKGNILERFSAQQFPDLHSELNLSSLELGDSALYFCASSVGFGGNTIYFGEGSWLTVV.

The V call is TRBV27, the J call TRBJ2-5; tentative D call: TRBD1 (6 bases). The CDR3 contains 18 residues. Trimming took 7 bases from V and 5 from J, leaving 29 bases between them. Germline V gene data show CDR1 as MNHEY and CDR2 as SMNVEV (reference sequence). CDR3 DNA sequence: TGTGCCAGCACTAAGGGGATGTGGGGGCCCCCCGGGTCCGAGACCCAGTACTTC. Translated, it gives CASTKGMWGPPGSETQYF.

The CDR3 DNA follows: TGTGCCAGCAGCTTGGTGAAGTGGACAGGGCGGATTACTAACTATGGCTACACCTTC. Translated, it gives CASSLVKWTGRITNYGYTF. The V call is TRBV5-6, the J call TRBJ1-2; TRBD1 matches at 8 bases. Germline assignment: CDR1 SGHDT and CDR2 YYEEEE. This CDR3 region has 19 residues. Trimming removed 0 bases from V and 0 bases from J; junction bases left unmatched: 13.

The chain joins TRBV28 to TRBJ2-3, with 14 bases aligning to TRBD2. With 3 bases clipped from V and 1 base from J, the junction kept 6 bases outside the gene matches. This CDR3 has 18 amino acids. Per the germline V gene, CDR1 is MDHEN and CDR2 is SYDVKM. CDR3 bases: TGTGCCAGCAGTTTGCGGAGACTAGCGGGAGGGGGCACAGATACGCAGTATTTT. Protein sequence: CASSLRRLAGGGTDTQYF.

The rearrangement links TRBV7-2 to TRBJ2-1, with 11 bases lining up with TRBD2. Germline V gives CDR1 SGHTA, CDR2 FQGNSA. The CDR3 totals 15 residues. With V trimmed by 5 bases and J by 8 bases, 8 bases remained unmatched. The chain's CDR3 is CASSPIAGGPDEQFF. CDR3 DNA sequence: TGTGCCAGCAGCCCCATAGCGGGAGGGCCCGATGAGCAGTTCTTC.

V gene TRBV19 combines with J gene TRBJ2-2, with D hard to call. The length of the CDR3 is 14 residues. The V end was cut by 4 bases, the J end by 6 bases, with 12 bases between. Germline V CDR1 and CDR2: LNHDA, SQIVND (reference sequence). The CDR3 is CASSRADWSGELFF. In DNA form, the CDR3 reads TGTGCCAGTAGTAGGGCCGATTGGTCCGGGGAGCTGTTTTTT.

V is TRBV18 and J is TRBJ1-1, with D perhaps TRBD1 (5 bases). Trimming took off 3 bases at V and 4 bases at J, with 15 bases between the two ends. CDR3 length: 15 residues. CDR1 and CDR2 from the germline V gene are KGHSH and LQKENI. The chain's CDR3 is CASSPEAGVGTEAFF. CDR3 sequence (DNA): TGTGCCAGCTCACCCGAGGCGGGGGTAGGCACTGAAGCTTTCTTT.

The chain uses TRBV27 and TRBJ2-5; 7 bases fit TRBD1. The CDR3 covers 20 residues. V gave up 3 bases and J gave up 0 bases; unmatched junction bases: 19. Germline values: CDR1 MNHEY, CDR2 SMNVEV (reference sequence). The chain's CDR3 is CASSFYKTKGQAMYQETQYF. CDR3 DNA: TGTGCCAGCAGTTTCTATAAAACCAAAGGACAGGCTATGTACCAAGAGACCCAGTACTTC.

The chain couples TRBV4-3 to TRBJ2-7; D remains ambiguous. The V gene lost 2 bases and the J gene lost 2 bases, with 10 bases spanning the gap. Germline loops: CDR1 LGHNA, CDR2 YSLEER. The length of the CDR3 is 14 residues. The CDR3 DNA reads TGCGCCAGCAGCCAAAGACTGGGGACCTACGAGCAGTACTTC. It encodes CASSQRLGTYEQYF.

The chain is built from TRBV7-2 and TRBJ2-3; 13 bases align to TRBD2. The CDR3 has 16 residues. V shed 4 bases and J 0 bases; nucleotides not matched to a gene: 1. CDR1 and CDR2 (germline): SGHTA, FQGNSA. In nucleotides, the CDR3 is TGTGCCAGCAGCTCGACTAGCGGGGGGAGCACAGATACGCAGTATTTT. This encodes CASSSTSGGSTDTQYF.

The rearrangement uses TRBV9 and TRBJ2-1; 10 bases map to TRBD1. J was trimmed by 6 bases and V by 5 bases; bases with no gene match: 8. Germline-derived CDR1 and CDR2 are SGDLS and YYNGEE. The CDR3 runs 15 residues. The CDR3 region is CASSIGTGAINEQFF. The CDR3 DNA follows: TGTGCCAGCAGTATTGGGACAGGGGCGATCAATGAGCAGTTCTTC. Based on the CDR3 plus reference TRBV9 and TRBJ2-1, the full variable domain is DSGVTQTPKHLITATGQRVTLRCSPRSGDLSVYWYQQSLDQGLQFLIQYYNGEERAKGNILERFSAQQFPDLHSELNLSSLELGDSALYFCASSIGTGAINEQFFGPGTRLTVL.

The chain is built from TRBV18 and TRBJ2-1; 10 nucleotides align to TRBD1. CDR1 is KGHSH, CDR2 LQKENI, per germline. This CDR3 contains 19 residues. The V gene end was trimmed by 4 bases and the J gene end by 7 bases; junction bases not matched to a gene: 19. For the CDR3, the DNA is TGTGCCAGCTCACGAACTCAGTACTTGACAGGGGGCAATAAGAATGAGCAGTTCTTC. Protein sequence: CASSRTQYLTGGNKNEQFF. The whole variable domain, remainder taken from reference TRBV18 and TRBJ2-1, is NAGVMQNPRHLVRRRGQEARLRCSPMKGHSHVYWYRQLPEEGLKFMVYLQKENIIDESGMPKERFSAEFPKEGPSILRIQQVVRGDSAAYFCASSRTQYLTGGNKNEQFFGPGTRLTVL.

The CDR3 region has the DNA TGTGCCAGCAGTTTAGTCCTTGCTGGCCACGAGCAGTACTTC. This encodes CASSLVLAGHEQYF. This chain connects TRBV28 to TRBJ2-7; D is uncertain. Germline assignment: CDR1 MDHEN and CDR2 SYDVKM. Trimming removed 2 bases at V and 5 bases at J, with 13 bases between. The CDR3 consists of 14 residues. The full variable domain, rest sourced from reference TRBV28 and TRBJ2-7, is DVKVTQSSRYLVKRTGEKVFLECVQDMDHENMFWYRQDPGLGLRLIYFSYDVKMKEKGDIPEGYSVSREKKERFSLILESASTNQTSMYLCASSLVLAGHEQYFGPGTRLTVT.

The chain links TRBV10-1 to TRBJ2-4, with 7 positions matching TRBD1. J lost 11 bases, V lost 6 bases, and 10 bases had no gene match. From germline, CDR1 is WNHNN and CDR2 SYGVQD (reference sequence). The CDR3 totals 13 residues. CDR3 amino acids: CASSPDRTGFQYF. CDR3 DNA: TGCGCCAGCAGCCCCGATAGGACAGGTTTTCAGTACTTC.

This chain connects TRBV28 to TRBJ1-1; D not resolved. The CDR3 contains 14 residues. Trimming cost V 6 bases and J 3 bases, with 14 bases left between them. Germline CDR1 and CDR2: MDHEN and SYDVKM. CDR3 region: CASSSSPTDTEAFF. In DNA form, the CDR3 reads TGTGCCAGCAGCTCAAGTCCCACTGACACTGAAGCTTTCTTT.

This clone was found once. The gene calls are TRBV6-5 and TRBJ1-1; D unresolved. Germline assignment: CDR1 MNHEY and CDR2 SVGAGI. V was cut by 6 bases and J by 2 bases, with 7 bases left in between. This CDR3 region has 12 residues. The CDR3 bases are TGTGCCAGCAGCGTGCCTAACACTGAAGCTTTCTTT. This encodes CASSVPNTEAFF.

The V and J genes are TRBV18 and TRBJ2-7, with D perhaps matching TRBD1 (6 bases). Trimming shortened V by 3 bases and J by 7 bases, and 19 bases separated the two germline ends. The germline CDR1 and CDR2 sequences are KGHSH and LQKENI. This CDR3 is built from 15 residues. CDR3 sequence (DNA): TGTGCCAGCTCACCCACAGGGAAGGGTGAAGGAGAGCAGTACTTC. Translated: CASSPTGKGEGEQYF.

This rearrangement joins TRBV5-1 to TRBJ2-5; D is uncertain. Trimming removed 0 bases at V and 4 bases at J, with 10 bases between. CDR3 length equals 14 residues. Looked up from germline, CDR1 is SGHRS and CDR2 is YFSETQ. The chain's CDR3 is CASSLEGQRETQYF. The CDR3 nucleotides read TGCGCCAGCAGCTTGGAAGGTCAGAGAGAGACCCAGTACTTC.

With respect to this clone: The same CDR3 can be traced to other DNA sequences in this sample. V is TRBV7-2 and J is TRBJ1-5; weak D call: TRBD1 (6 bases). Trimming stripped 5 bases from V and 2 bases from J, with 13 bases between. Germline-derived CDR1 and CDR2 are SGHTA and FQGNSA. The CDR3 contains 15 residues. The CDR3 nucleotides are TGTGCCAGCAGCCTAGGGGGGCTGGGCAATCAGCCCCAGCATTTT. Translating it yields CASSLGGLGNQPQHF.

This clone showed up just once. The J gene is TRBJ1-5, the V gene TRBV6-6; tentatively, D is TRBD1 (5 bases). Germline CDR1 and CDR2: MNHNY and SVGAGI (reference sequence). Trimming removed 7 bases from V and 0 bases from J, with 13 bases in between. The CDR3 has 15 amino acids. The CDR3 nucleotides read TGTGCCAGCACCAGGGCGCGGTTTAGCAATCAGCCCCAGCATTTT. This gives the protein CASTRARFSNQPQHF.

With regard to this clone: Other nucleotide sequences in the sample specify the same CDR3. V usage is TRBV5-1 and J usage is TRBJ2-7; possibly TRBD1 or TRBD2 for D (5 bases each). Trimming removed 0 bases from V and 2 bases from J, with 12 bases in between. CDR3 length: 15 amino acids. The V gene's germline CDR1 is SGHRS and CDR2 YFSETQ. The CDR3 region has the DNA TGCGCCAGCAGCTTGGGAGGGACGGGGACCTACGAGCAGTACTTC. This encodes CASSLGGTGTYEQYF.

The rearrangement links TRBV28 to TRBJ1-1, with TRBD1 matching 7 bases. CDR1 is MDHEN, CDR2 SYDVKM, per germline. The CDR3 covers 12 residues. Trimming cost V 6 bases and J 8 bases; bases outside gene matches: 6. CDR3 region: CASRPRQGEAFF. Here the CDR3 DNA reads TGTGCCAGCAGACCGAGACAGGGCGAAGCTTTCTTT.

The chain carries TRBV6-1 and TRBJ1-2; 9 bases fit TRBD1. CDR1 and CDR2 (germline): MNHNS, SASEGT. CDR3 length: 14 amino acids. The V segment lost 7 bases and the J segment 2 bases; nucleotides outside the gene matches: 5. The CDR3 DNA sequence: TGTGCCAGCAACGGACAGGGGAGAAACTATGGCTACACCTTC. Protein sequence: CASNGQGRNYGYTF.

This sequence joins TRBV6-1 and TRBJ1-2, with 7 nucleotides matching TRBD1. This CDR3 comprises 18 residues. Germline V gives CDR1 MNHNS, CDR2 SASEGT. J lost 0 bases, V lost 3 bases, and 13 bases had no gene match. CDR3 sequence (DNA): TGTGCCAGCAGTGAGTGGGGAAATCGGGACAGCTCTAACTATGGCTACACCTTC. Translated: CASSEWGNRDSSNYGYTF.

Of note for this clone: An end of the junction differs from the germline gene, which may be a read error. This chain uses TRBV7-2 with TRBJ1-4; D perhaps matches TRBD1 (6 bases). There are 13 residues in the CDR3. Germline CDR1 reads SGHTA; CDR2 reads FQGNSA. The CDR3 loop is CASSLAWGAKLFF. The DNA for the CDR3 is TGTGCCAGCAGCCTAGCCTGGGGGGCTAAACTGTTTTTT.

The chain recombines TRBV9 with TRBJ1-1, with D tentatively TRBD1 (5 bases). With 0 bases removed from V and 13 bases from J, the gap between germline ends came to 13 bases. Germline CDR1 is SGDLS and CDR2 is YYNGEE. There are 12 residues in the CDR3. The CDR3 nucleotides are TGTGCCAGCAGCGTAGAGAGGGGAAAAGTTTTCTTT. This sequence encodes CASSVERGKVFF.

V usage is TRBV7-9 and J usage is TRBJ1-3; D uncertain. The V gene lost 8 bases and the J gene lost 0 bases, with 8 bases spanning the gap. The germline gives CDR1 SEHNR, CDR2 FQNEAQ (reference sequence). This CDR3 has 13 amino acids. Here the CDR3 reads CASPLSSGNTIYF. The CDR3 DNA is TGTGCCAGCCCGCTCAGCTCTGGAAACACCATATATTTT.

This clone was counted once. This chain connects TRBV30 to TRBJ2-2; D unresolved. The CDR3 is 13 residues long. Deletions cut 7 bases from V and 6 bases from J, with 15 bases between. Germline CDR1 is GTSNPN and CDR2 is SVGIG (reference sequence). CDR3 in DNA: TGTGCCTCGGCAAAACGGTGGGCCGGGGAGCTGTTTTTT. Its translation: CASAKRWAGELFF.